The TCR beta chain under discussion was sequenced for a study of blood T cell repertoires in COVID-19. The CDR3 has 13 residues. The germline V and J ends were trimmed by 5 bases and 4 bases, with 11 bases remaining between them. The germline CDR1 and CDR2 sequences are SGHTA and FQGNSA. Data came from immunoSEQ multiplex PCR; TCRdb stores just in-frame clones and leaves some out. The sample lists around 170,000 clones, about 85% seen once, with approximately 7.7% in the top ten. The sequence was collected from a woman aged 45-65 years who had recovered from COVID-19. This chain links TRBV7-2 with TRBJ1-1; possible D gene TRBD1, 6 bases. The specimen was PBMCs or T cells enriched from blood (not recorded which). The CDR3 region is CASSRTGSTEAFF. The CDR3 DNA follows: TGTGCCAGCAGCCGTACAGGGAGCACTGAAGCTTTCTTT.